The TCR beta chain under discussion was sequenced for a study of tumor and adjacent non-tumor tissue in lung cancer. The wider study: Stage I to III disease affected over nine men and roughly 5 women aged about 31 to 80.

This sample's RNA came from whole unsorted tissue. More than 3 cm separated this lung sample from the edge of the tumor. The CDR3 has 14 residues. Germline V lookup: CDR1 SGHAT, CDR2 FQDESV (reference sequence). The V gene lost 4 bases and the J gene lost 6 bases, with 12 bases spanning the gap. The library came from three nested PCR rounds adapted from ARM-PCR protocols. TCRdb analysed the multiplex PCR reads with MiXCR anew, one entry per CDR3 protein. The table lists roughly 69,000 distinct CDR3 sequences, more than 75% of them singletons, with 45% in the top ten. J is TRBJ2-2 and V is TRBV11-1, with a possible D match to TRBD1 (6 bases). The TCR originated in a man aged 60-69 years with non-small cell lung cancer. Sequencing input: distant non-tumor lung tissue. The CDR3: CASSSLQGPGELFF. CDR3 coding DNA: TGTGCCAGCAGCTCCCTACAGGGTCCCGGGGAGCTGTTTTTT.